This TCR beta chain appears in the sequencing data of a study of beta chain features in type 1 diabetes. Study context: Age and gender were similar between patients and healthy donors, as were cell yields. Points from the study as a whole: Patients with Type 1 diabetes showed moderately but significantly shorter TCRB CDR3s in all four CD4+ subsets. Cells expressing TCR highly could be over-represented by cDNA sequencing. The naive, central memory and Treg TCRB repertoires showed an apparent similarity that was greater among patients than among healthy donors.

Investigators reverse transcribed all isolated RNA, so they sequenced expressed TCRB transcripts. Sequenced by immunoSEQ multiplex PCR; TCRdb stores in-frame clones only, minus some. The table has 350,000 to 450,000 clones, about 15% seen once. In the case of this clone: Antigen: not known.

Germline V lookup: CDR1 SGHNT, CDR2 YYREEE (reference sequence). V lost 2 bases and J lost 1; bases outside the gene matches: 2. CDR3 size: 15 residues. The sequence was obtained from a man aged 25 to 40 in good health. The J gene is TRBJ2-5, the V gene TRBV5-4; 10 bases fit TRBD2. Sequenced: naive CD4+ T cells from blood. The CDR3 DNA reads as TGTGCCAGCAGCTTAACTAGCGGGGTCCAAGAGACCCAGTACTTC. It specifies CASSLTSGVQETQYF.